This entry lists 17 T cell receptor beta chains sequenced from one sample in a study of circulating tumor DNA in untreated peripheral T-cell lymphoma. Using immunoSEQ multiplex PCR, the repertoire was profiled, and TCRdb retains in-frame clones only, with some absent. In the table there are thousands of clones, around 74% of which are singletons. The specimen sequenced was tumor tissue. These receptors were collected from a human donor with peripheral T-cell lymphoma.

The rearrangement links TRBV15 to TRBJ2-1, with 8 bases matching TRBD2. The CDR3 loop spans 18 amino acids. CDR1 and CDR2 (germline): LNHNV, YYDKDF (reference sequence). The trim removed 1 base at V and 3 bases at J, leaving 11 bases unmatched. DNA for the CDR3: TGTGCCACCAGCAGAGGTGGGCTAGCGGGTCCTATCTACAATGAGCAGTTCTTC. Its protein is CATSRGGLAGPIYNEQFF.

The chain links TRBV28 to TRBJ2-7; 12 bases align to TRBD2. There are 15 residues in the CDR3. With V trimmed by 6 bases and J by 4 bases, 7 bases remained unmatched. Germline assignment: CDR1 MDHEN and CDR2 SYDVKM. Here the CDR3 reads CASRLTSGSLYEQYF. As DNA, the CDR3 is TGTGCCAGCAGGCTGACTAGCGGGAGTTTGTACGAGCAGTACTTC.

This clone was found once. V and J are TRBV5-1 and TRBJ2-7; 8 bases match TRBD2. The CDR3 contains 15 residues. Trimming cost V 6 bases and J 3 bases; bases outside gene matches: 11. Germline lookup yields CDR1 SGHRS and CDR2 YFSETQ. The CDR3 sequence is CASKFRFSGNYEQYF. DNA for the CDR3: TGCGCCAGCAAATTCCGATTTAGCGGGAACTACGAGCAGTACTTC.

This clone was recorded a few times. The chain has TRBV11-3 and TRBJ1-1; 7 bases align to TRBD1. Germline loops: CDR1 SGHNT, CDR2 YENEEA. V was clipped by 5 bases and J by 2 bases; unmatched bases: 5. This CDR3 region has 14 residues. CDR3 coding DNA: TGTGCCAGCAGCGCCCAGGGGGGCAACACTGAAGCTTTCTTT. It encodes CASSAQGGNTEAFF.

This chain links TRBV19 with TRBJ2-5, with D maybe TRBD2 (5 bases). CDR3 length equals 14 residues. The germline V gene has CDR1 LNHDA and CDR2 SQIVND (reference sequence). Trimming removed 2 bases at V and 2 bases at J, with 9 bases between. This chain's CDR3 is CASSILGGQETQYF. CDR3 nucleotide sequence: TGTGCCAGTAGTATACTAGGAGGACAAGAGACCCAGTACTTC.

The V gene is TRBV19, the J gene TRBJ1-5; no clear D gene. The germline V gene has CDR1 LNHDA and CDR2 SQIVND (reference sequence). The CDR3 consists of 14 residues. The V and J ends lost 4 bases and 2 bases respectively, with 9 bases between them. The CDR3 nucleotides read TGTGCCAGTAGTAAGTTGGCAGGCAATCAGCCCCAGCATTTT. As protein: CASSKLAGNQPQHF.

This chain joins TRBV19 and TRBJ2-7, with TRBD2 matching 10 bases. Germline CDR1 reads LNHDA; CDR2 reads SQIVND (reference sequence). This CDR3 is built from 16 residues. V lost 2 bases and J lost 4; bases outside the gene matches: 8. CDR3 sequence (DNA): TGTGCCAGTAGTATACGGCTAGCGGGAGCGACGTACGAGCAGTACTTC. Its protein is CASSIRLAGATYEQYF.

Only a few counts were recorded for this clone. The chain carries TRBV19 and TRBJ2-3, with 8 bases lining up with TRBD2. V trimming: 6 bases; J trimming: 3 bases; junction bases outside the gene matches: 5. This CDR3 has 14 residues. Germline loops: CDR1 LNHDA, CDR2 SQIVND (reference sequence). DNA for the CDR3: TGTGCCAGTAGCGGGAGGGCGTTTACAGATACGCAGTATTTT. Its translation: CASSGRAFTDTQYF. The entire variable domain, with the rest obtained from reference TRBV19 and TRBJ2-3, is as follows: DGGITQSPKYLFRKEGQNVTLSCEQNLNHDAMYWYRQDPGQGLRLIYYSQIVNDFQKGDIAEGYSVSREKKESFPLTVTSAQKNPTAFYLCASSGRAFTDTQYFGPGTRLTVL.

This clone appeared once. The chain uses TRBV30 and TRBJ2-7; the match to TRBD1 covers 8 bases. Per germline, CDR1 GTSNPN and CDR2 SVGIG (reference sequence). Trimming removed 0 bases from V and 7 bases from J; junction bases left unmatched: 5. This CDR3 comprises 13 residues. The CDR3, as DNA: TGTGCCTGGAGTGTAAAACAGGGGGGTGAGCAGTACTTC. This sequence encodes CAWSVKQGGEQYF.

This chain connects TRBV19 to TRBJ2-2; D might be TRBD1 (6 bases). The germline V gene encodes CDR1 LNHDA and CDR2 SQIVND (reference sequence). CDR3 length equals 14 residues. V lost 10 bases and J lost 7, with 19 bases in between. CDR3 amino acids: CATLSRGADGELFF. CDR3 nucleotides: TGTGCCACACTGTCCAGGGGCGCCGACGGGGAGCTGTTTTTT.

V usage is TRBV5-1 and J usage is TRBJ2-1, with D possibly being TRBD2 (6 bases). Germline CDR1 is SGHRS and CDR2 is YFSETQ. The germline V and J ends were trimmed by 6 bases and 4 bases, with 14 bases remaining between them. CDR3 size: 14 residues. The CDR3 region has the DNA TGCGCCAGCATGGAGGGTTCGGTTTACAATGAGCAGTTCTTC. This sequence encodes CASMEGSVYNEQFF.

The chain uses TRBV5-1 and TRBJ1-1, with D maybe TRBD1 (5 bases). The CDR3 runs 17 residues. The V and J ends lost 1 base and 1 base respectively, with 17 bases between them. CDR1 is SGHRS and CDR2 is YFSETQ in the germline V gene. CDR3: CASSLYPGKYWNTEAFF. The DNA for the CDR3 is TGCGCCAGCAGCTTGTACCCAGGGAAGTATTGGAACACTGAAGCTTTCTTT.

CDR3 sequence reads: CSVGPGQNTGELFF. CDR3 coding DNA: TGCAGCGTTGGGCCGGGACAGAACACCGGGGAGCTGTTTTTT. The chain links TRBV29-1 to TRBJ2-2, with a weak D call TRBD1 (6 bases). V lost 4 bases to trimming and J lost 1 base, with 10 bases between them. The V gene's germline CDR1 is SQVTM and CDR2 ANQGSEA. This CDR3 region has 14 residues.

The genes are TRBV11-3 and TRBJ2-5; D assignment may be TRBD1 or TRBD2 (5 bases each). The germline V gene has CDR1 SGHNT and CDR2 YENEEA. There are 15 residues in the CDR3. Trimming stripped 5 bases from V and 5 bases from J, with 18 bases between. The CDR3 region has the DNA TGTGCCAGCAGCCCAGTTAATTGGGGGACGGAGACCCAGTACTTC. This codes for CASSPVNWGTETQYF.

The V call is TRBV18, the J call TRBJ1-5, with no clear D. The V and J ends lost 3 bases and 1 base respectively, with 10 bases between them. The germline gives CDR1 KGHSH, CDR2 LQKENI. The CDR3 is made up of 15 amino acids. The CDR3 nucleotides read TGTGCCAGCTCACCCGCCGCGGTAAGCAATCAGCCCCAGCATTTT. It specifies CASSPAAVSNQPQHF.

For the CDR3, the DNA is TGCGCCAGCAGCCAAGATGTCGGCAGGTCCTACGAGCAGTACTTC. This gives the protein CASSQDVGRSYEQYF. The V call is TRBV4-1, the J call TRBJ2-7; unclear D gene. CDR3 length: 15 amino acids. Deletions cut 0 bases from V and 1 base from J, with 10 bases between. Germline V lookup: CDR1 MGHRA, CDR2 YSYEKL.

The V call is TRBV11-3, the J call TRBJ2-7; D may be TRBD2 (6 bases). The germline V and J ends were trimmed by 4 bases and 5 bases, with 15 bases remaining between them. This CDR3 contains 14 residues. Germline V gene lookup returns CDR1 SGHNT and CDR2 YENEEA. CDR3 bases: TGTGCCAGCAGCTCGTTCGTGGGAGGCAACGAGCAGTACTTC. This codes for CASSSFVGGNEQYF.